These T cell receptor beta chains were read from a single sample in a study of identical twins. TCRdb re-derived calls from the 5' RACE reads in MiXCR, one entry per CDR3 protein. The sample lists hundreds of thousands of distinct CDR3 sequences, 9% to 15% occurring once. These data are also associated with another study on yellow fever vaccine responses in identical twins.

The material sequenced was PBMCs. These receptors all stem from a woman under 30 in good health. CDR3s leave out the opening cysteine and the closing phenylalanine or tryptophan. The order of the fields is J gene, D gene, V gene, CDR3 protein. A D gene is named only where the DNA matches it firmly.

TRBJ1-5,.,TRBV24-1,ATSDSRGTGQPQH
TRBJ2-4,.,TRBV7-8,ASSFQAPTGSKNIQY
TRBJ2-5,TRBD2,TRBV24-1,ATSGTSGSWAETQY
TRBJ2-7,.,TRBV10-3,AISDGVRDYYEQY
TRBJ2-1,.,TRBV28,ASSEEGPGSSYNEQF
TRBJ1-1,.,TRBV5-6,ASSLGGLAEAF
TRBJ1-6,TRBD1,TRBV7-8,ASSIPGQGATLNSPLH
TRBJ2-1,.,TRBV2,ASTGLAVTF
TRBJ2-1,.,TRBV5-1,ASSAPRDFSYNEQF
TRBJ2-5,TRBD1,TRBV4-1,ASSARQGLMETQY
TRBJ2-6,.,TRBV4-1,ASSPSVAGANVLT
TRBJ2-3,TRBD2,TRBV5-4,ASSFPSGGGFFRADTQY
TRBJ2-5,TRBD1,TRBV9,ASSVGSGQGQTQY
TRBJ2-2,TRBD2,TRBV12-3/TRBV12-4,ASHSGSNTGELF
TRBJ2-1,TRBD2,TRBV28,ASRGLAGGGF
TRBJ1-1,.,TRBV7-9,ASTWGYTEAF
TRBJ2-1,TRBD2,TRBV10-3,AISESDGLAGHNEQF
TRBJ2-7,.,TRBV12-3/TRBV12-4,ASSFAPSAYEQY
TRBJ2-1,.,TRBV11-2,ASSLLGLLAEQF
TRBJ2-5,.,TRBV6-5,ASSYRSTGDRQETQY
TRBJ1-6,TRBD1,TRBV18,ASSPGTAHNSPLH
TRBJ2-1,TRBD1,TRBV24-1,ATTGQGDYNEQF
TRBJ1-2,TRBD1,TRBV18,ASSPVGQGNYGYT
TRBJ2-5,.,TRBV5-1,ASSFAWETQY
TRBJ2-1,TRBD2,TRBV10-3,ARGLAGVEAYNEQF
TRBJ2-1,TRBD1,TRBV12-5,ASGLLQGANEQF
TRBJ2-1,.,TRBV24-1,ATSDNTRGEVYNEQF
TRBJ2-2,.,TRBV27,ASSSRMNTGELF